This section outlines one TCR beta chain sequence together with its context. What it binds is unknown. CDR3 length: 16 amino acids. Per germline, CDR1 SGDLS and CDR2 YYNGEE. Trimming took 2 bases from V and 4 from J; bases not matched to a gene: 6. Whereas donors were nominally healthy upon sampling, unrecorded immune exposures were probable. The record originates from a study of cytomegalovirus exposure and HLA in healthy donors. Study-wide results and limits: Later analysis identified a missense DCLRE1C variant that was linked to TCR beta V- and J-gene trimming. A likely sequencing artifact accounted for one observed cluster of highly shared sequence variants. Later work found that TCR association rates differed between HLA loci; DRB1 had the most and HLA-C the fewest.

In the PCR, 60 Vbeta and 13 Jbeta primers were used. The data were produced by immunoSEQ multiplex PCR, yet TCRdb's version contains in-frame clones alone and is incomplete. The sample lists 95,000 to 110,000 clones, roughly 80% occurring once. The sequenced sample was PBMCs. This chain uses TRBV9 with TRBJ2-1, with 10 bases that match TRBD2. This clonotype originated in a woman aged 40 to 55 in good health and CMV-seronegative. CDR3 amino acids: CASSVLLAGKYNEQFF. The CDR3 bases are TGTGCCAGCAGCGTCTTACTAGCGGGAAAATACAATGAGCAGTTCTTC.